The text below deals with one T cell receptor (beta chain). The investigators reverse transcribed all of the isolated RNA, so they sequenced expressed TCRB transcripts. About 3.57 million reads were obtained on average from naive, central memory and regulatory T cell samples. Libraries were prepared by immunoSEQ multiplex PCR; TCRdb keeps only in-frame clonotypes and omits some of them. The data hold around 300,000 clones, with around 7.3% observed a single time. The data stem from a study of beta chain features in type 1 diabetes. Cells sorted by CD45RO/CCR7/CD25/CD127/CD95/CD27 comprised CD4+ naive, central memory, regulatory and stem cell-like memory cells. The germline gives CDR1 LGHNA, CDR2 YNFKEQ. V lost 5 bases and J lost 2; bases outside the gene matches: 7. The CDR3 totals 16 residues.

The sequence was collected from a woman aged 18-29 years in good health. Input material: central memory CD4+ T cells from blood. This chain links TRBV4-2 with TRBJ2-1; 9 bases are a match to TRBD2. The CDR3 DNA follows: TGTGCCAGCAGCTATTTAGCGGGAGAAGCCTACAATGAGCAGTTCTTC. Residues: CASSYLAGEAYNEQFF.